This TCR beta chain was identified during a study of T-cell reconstitution after alpha-beta-depleted transplantation in children. This clonotype was seen many times. Its antigen is unidentified. The V gene's germline CDR1 is SGHVS and CDR2 FNYEAQ. The V and J ends lost 1 base and 12 bases respectively, with 7 bases between them. This CDR3 spans 11 amino acids. Molecular barcoding with unique molecular identifiers was used for the TCRbeta library. TCRdb reprocessed the PCR reads with MiXCR, giving one entry per CDR3 protein. This sample has almost 500,000 distinct CDR3 sequences, with under 12% found just once. Whole-study findings and limits: Reportedly, roughly two months post-transplant, alpha-beta T cells arose from several hundred expanded graft clones. Newly generated T cells supplied most T-cell counts and diversity one year post-transplant. The origin of high day-60 TCRbeta diversity in some patients lay in surviving recipient T cells and thymic progenitors.

The receptor was derived from a child aged 2-15 years with inherited bone marrow failure, due to receive a stem cell transplant. The specimen comprised PBMCs, sampled before TCRalphabeta/CD19-depleted stem cell transplant. The V and J genes are TRBV7-6 and TRBJ2-1; no reliable D call. The CDR3 region is CASSLGGGQFF. CDR3 nucleotide sequence: TGTGCCAGCAGCTTAGGGGGTGGGCAGTTCTTC.